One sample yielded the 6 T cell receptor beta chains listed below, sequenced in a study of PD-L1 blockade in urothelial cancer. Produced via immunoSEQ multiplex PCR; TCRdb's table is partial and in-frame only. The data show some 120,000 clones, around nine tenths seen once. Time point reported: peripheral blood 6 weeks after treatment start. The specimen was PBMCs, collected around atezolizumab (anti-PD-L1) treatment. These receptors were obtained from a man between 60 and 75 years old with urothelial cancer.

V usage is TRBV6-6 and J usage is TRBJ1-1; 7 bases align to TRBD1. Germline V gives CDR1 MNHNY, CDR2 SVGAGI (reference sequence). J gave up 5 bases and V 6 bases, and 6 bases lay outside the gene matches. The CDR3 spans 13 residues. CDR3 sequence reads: CASRDLGQTEAFF. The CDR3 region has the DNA TGTGCCAGCAGGGATCTGGGACAGACTGAAGCTTTCTTT.

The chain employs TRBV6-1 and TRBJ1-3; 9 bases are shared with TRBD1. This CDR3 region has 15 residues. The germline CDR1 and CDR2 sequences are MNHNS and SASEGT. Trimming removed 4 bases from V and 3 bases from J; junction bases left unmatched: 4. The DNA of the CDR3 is TGTGCCAGCAGTGGTGGGACAGGGTATGGAAACACCATATATTTT. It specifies CASSGGTGYGNTIYF.

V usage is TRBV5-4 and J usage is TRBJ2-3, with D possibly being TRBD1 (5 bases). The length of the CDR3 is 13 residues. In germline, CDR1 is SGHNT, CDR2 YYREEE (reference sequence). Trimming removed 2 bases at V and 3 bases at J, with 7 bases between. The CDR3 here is CASSFRVTDTQYF. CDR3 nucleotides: TGTGCCAGCAGCTTCAGGGTGACAGATACGCAGTATTTT.

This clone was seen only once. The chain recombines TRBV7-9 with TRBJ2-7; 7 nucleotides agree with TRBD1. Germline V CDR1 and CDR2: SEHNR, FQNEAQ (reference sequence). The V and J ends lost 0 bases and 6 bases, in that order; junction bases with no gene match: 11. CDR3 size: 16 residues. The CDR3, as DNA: TGTGCCAGCAGCTTAGCGCGTCCGCAGGGGGTGGTCGAGCAGTACTTC. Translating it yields CASSLARPQGVVEQYF.

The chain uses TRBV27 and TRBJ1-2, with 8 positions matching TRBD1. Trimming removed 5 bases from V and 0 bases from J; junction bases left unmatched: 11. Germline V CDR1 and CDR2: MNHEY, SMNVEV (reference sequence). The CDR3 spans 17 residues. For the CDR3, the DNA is TGTGCCAGCAGTCACGGACAGGGATACCCCACTAACTATGGCTACACCTTC. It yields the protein CASSHGQGYPTNYGYTF.

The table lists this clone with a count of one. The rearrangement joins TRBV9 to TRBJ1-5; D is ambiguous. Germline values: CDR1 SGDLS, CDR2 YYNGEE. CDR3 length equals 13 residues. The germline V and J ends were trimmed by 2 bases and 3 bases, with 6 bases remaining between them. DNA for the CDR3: TGTGCCAGCAGCGTCTCAGACAATCAGCCCCAGCATTTT. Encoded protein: CASSVSDNQPQHF.